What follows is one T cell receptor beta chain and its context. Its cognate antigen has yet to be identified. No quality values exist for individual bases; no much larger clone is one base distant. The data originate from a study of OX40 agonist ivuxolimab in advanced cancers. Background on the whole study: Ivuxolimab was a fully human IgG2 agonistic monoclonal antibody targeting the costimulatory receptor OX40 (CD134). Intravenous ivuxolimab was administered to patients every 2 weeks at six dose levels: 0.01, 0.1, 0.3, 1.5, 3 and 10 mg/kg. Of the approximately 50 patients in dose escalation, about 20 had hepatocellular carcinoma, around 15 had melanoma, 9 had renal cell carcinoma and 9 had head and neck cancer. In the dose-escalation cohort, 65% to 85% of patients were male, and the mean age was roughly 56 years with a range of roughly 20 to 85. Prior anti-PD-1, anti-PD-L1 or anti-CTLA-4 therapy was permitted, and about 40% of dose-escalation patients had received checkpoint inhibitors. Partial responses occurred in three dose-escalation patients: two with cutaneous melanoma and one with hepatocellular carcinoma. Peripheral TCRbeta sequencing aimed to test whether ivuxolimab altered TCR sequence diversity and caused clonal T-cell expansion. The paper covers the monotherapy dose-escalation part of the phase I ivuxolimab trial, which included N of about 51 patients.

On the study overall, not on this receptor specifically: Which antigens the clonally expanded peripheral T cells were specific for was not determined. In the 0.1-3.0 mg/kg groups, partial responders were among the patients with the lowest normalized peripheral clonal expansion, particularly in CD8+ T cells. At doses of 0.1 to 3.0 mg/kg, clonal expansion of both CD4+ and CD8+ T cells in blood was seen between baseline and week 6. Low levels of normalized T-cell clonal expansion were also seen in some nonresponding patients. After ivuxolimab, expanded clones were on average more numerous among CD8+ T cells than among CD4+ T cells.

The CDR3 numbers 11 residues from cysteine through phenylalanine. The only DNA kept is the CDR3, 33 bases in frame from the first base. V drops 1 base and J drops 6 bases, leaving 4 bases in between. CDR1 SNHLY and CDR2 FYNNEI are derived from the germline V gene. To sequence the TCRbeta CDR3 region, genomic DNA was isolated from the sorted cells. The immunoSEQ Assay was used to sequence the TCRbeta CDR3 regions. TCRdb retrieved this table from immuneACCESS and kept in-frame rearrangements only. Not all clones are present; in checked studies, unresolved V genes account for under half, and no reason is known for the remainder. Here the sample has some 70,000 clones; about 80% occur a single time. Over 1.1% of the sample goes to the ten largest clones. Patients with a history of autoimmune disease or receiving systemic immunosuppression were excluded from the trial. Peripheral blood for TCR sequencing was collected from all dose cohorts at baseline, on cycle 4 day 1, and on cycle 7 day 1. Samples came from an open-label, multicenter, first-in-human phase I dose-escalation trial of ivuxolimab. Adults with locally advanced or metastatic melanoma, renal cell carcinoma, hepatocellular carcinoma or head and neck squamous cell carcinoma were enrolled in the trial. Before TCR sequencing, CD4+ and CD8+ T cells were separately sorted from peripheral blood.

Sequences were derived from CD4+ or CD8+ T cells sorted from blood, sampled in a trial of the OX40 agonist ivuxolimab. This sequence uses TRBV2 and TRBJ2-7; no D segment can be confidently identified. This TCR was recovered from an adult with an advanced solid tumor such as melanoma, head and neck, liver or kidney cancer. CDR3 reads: CASSEVREQYF. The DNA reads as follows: TGTGCCAGCAGTGAAGTCCGCGAGCAGTACTTC.